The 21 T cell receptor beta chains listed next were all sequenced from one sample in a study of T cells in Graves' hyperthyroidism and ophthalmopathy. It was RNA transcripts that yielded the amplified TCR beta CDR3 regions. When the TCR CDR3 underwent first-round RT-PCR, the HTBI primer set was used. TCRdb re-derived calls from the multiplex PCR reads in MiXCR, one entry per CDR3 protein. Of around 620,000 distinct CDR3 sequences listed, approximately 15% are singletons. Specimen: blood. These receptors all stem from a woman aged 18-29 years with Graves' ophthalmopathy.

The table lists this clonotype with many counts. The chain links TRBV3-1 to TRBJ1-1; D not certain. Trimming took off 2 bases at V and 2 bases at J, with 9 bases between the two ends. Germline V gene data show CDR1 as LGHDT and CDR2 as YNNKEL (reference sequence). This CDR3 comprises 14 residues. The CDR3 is CASSQHAANTEAFF. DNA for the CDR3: TGTGCCAGCAGCCAACATGCGGCTAACACTGAAGCTTTCTTT.

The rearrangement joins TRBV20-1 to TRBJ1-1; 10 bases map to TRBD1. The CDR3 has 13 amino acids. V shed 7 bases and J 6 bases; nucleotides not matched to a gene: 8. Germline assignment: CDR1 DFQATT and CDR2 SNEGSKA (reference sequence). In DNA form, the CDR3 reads TGCAGTGGTTGGGCGGGACAGGGGTCTGAAGCTTTCTTT. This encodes CSGWAGQGSEAFF.

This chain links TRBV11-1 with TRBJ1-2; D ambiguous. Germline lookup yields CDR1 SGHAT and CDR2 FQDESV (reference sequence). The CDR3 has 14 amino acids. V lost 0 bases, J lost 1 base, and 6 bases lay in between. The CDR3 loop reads CASSLASSNYGYTF. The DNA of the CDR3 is TGTGCCAGCAGCTTAGCCTCCAGTAACTATGGCTACACCTTC. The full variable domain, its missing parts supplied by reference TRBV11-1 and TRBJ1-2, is EAEVAQSPRYKITEKSQAVAFWCDPISGHATLYWYRQILGQGPELLVQFQDESVVDDSQLPKDRFSAERLKGVDSTLKIQPAELGDSAMYLCASSLASSNYGYTFGSGTRLTVV.

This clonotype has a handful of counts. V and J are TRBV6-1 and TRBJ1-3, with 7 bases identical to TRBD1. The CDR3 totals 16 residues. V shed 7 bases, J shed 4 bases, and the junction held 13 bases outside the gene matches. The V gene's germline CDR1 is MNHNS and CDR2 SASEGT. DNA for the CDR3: TGTGCCAGCAAGAAAGAACAGGGGATTGCGGGAAACACCATATATTTT. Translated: CASKKEQGIAGNTIYF.

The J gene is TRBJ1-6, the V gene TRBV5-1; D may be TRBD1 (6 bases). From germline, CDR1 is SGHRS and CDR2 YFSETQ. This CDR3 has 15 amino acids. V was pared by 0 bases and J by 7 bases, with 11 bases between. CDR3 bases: TGCGCCAGCAGCTTGGGTCAGGGGAAAAATTCACCCCTCCACTTT. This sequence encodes CASSLGQGKNSPLHF. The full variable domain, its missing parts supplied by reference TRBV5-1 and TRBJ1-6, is KAGVTQTPRYLIKTRGQQVTLSCSPISGHRSVSWYQQTPGQGLQFLFEYFSETQRNKGNFPGRFSGRQFSNSRSEMNVSTLELGDSALYLCASSLGQGKNSPLHFGNGTRLTVT.

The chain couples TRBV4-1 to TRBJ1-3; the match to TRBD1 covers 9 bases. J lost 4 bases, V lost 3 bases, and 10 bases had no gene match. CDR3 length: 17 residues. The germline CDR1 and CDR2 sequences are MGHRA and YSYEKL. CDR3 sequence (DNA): TGCGCCAGCAGCCAGACAGGGGGAGCAGGGGGCGGAAACACCATATATTTT. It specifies CASSQTGGAGGGNTIYF.

CDR3 DNA: TGTGCCAGCAGCTTAAGAGGGGGGGTCCACGAGCAGTACTTC. Its protein is CASSLRGGVHEQYF. The V gene is TRBV7-9, the J gene TRBJ2-7; possible D gene TRBD2, 7 bases. Trimming stripped 2 bases from V and 5 bases from J, with 13 bases between. The CDR3 loop spans 14 amino acids. Germline values: CDR1 SEHNR, CDR2 FQNEAQ (reference sequence).

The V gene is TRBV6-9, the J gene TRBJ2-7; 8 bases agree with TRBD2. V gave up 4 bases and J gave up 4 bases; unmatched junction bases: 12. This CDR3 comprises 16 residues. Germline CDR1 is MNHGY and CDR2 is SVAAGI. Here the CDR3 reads CASSSYYAGGLYEQYF. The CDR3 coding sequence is TGTGCCAGCAGTTCCTACTATGCGGGAGGCCTATACGAGCAGTACTTC.

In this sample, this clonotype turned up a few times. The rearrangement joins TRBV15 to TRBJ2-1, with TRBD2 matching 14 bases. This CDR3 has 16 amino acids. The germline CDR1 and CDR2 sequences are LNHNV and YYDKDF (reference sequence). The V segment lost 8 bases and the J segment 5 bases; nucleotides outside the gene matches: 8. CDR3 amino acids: CATPRTSGRIDNEQFF. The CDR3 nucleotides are TGTGCCACCCCTCGGACTAGCGGGAGGATCGACAATGAGCAGTTCTTC.

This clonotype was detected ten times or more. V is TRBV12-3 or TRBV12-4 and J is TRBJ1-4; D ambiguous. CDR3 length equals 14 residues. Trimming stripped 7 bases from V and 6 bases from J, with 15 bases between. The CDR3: CASNKFMRDEKLFF. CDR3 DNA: TGTGCCAGCAACAAGTTCATGCGGGATGAAAAACTGTTTTTT.

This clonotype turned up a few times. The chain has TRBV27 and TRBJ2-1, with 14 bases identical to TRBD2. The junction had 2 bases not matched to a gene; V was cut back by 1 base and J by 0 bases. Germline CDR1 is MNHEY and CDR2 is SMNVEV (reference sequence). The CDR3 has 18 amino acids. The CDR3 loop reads CASSLWTSGGSSYNEQFF. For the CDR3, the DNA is TGTGCCAGCAGTTTATGGACTAGCGGGGGGAGCTCCTACAATGAGCAGTTCTTC.

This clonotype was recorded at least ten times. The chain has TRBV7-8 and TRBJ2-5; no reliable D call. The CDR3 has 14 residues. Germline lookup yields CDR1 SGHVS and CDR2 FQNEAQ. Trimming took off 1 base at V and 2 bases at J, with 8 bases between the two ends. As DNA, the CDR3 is TGTGCCAGCAGCTTAGGATCAAATCAAGAGACCCAGTACTTC. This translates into CASSLGSNQETQYF.

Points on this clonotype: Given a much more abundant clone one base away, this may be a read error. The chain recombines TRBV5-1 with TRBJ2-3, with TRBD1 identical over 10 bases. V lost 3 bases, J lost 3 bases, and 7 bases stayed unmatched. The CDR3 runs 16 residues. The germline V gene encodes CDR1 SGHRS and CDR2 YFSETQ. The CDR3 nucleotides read TGCGCCAGCAGCTCGGAGTGGACAGGGGGGACAGATACGCAGTATTTT. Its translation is CASSSEWTGGTDTQYF.

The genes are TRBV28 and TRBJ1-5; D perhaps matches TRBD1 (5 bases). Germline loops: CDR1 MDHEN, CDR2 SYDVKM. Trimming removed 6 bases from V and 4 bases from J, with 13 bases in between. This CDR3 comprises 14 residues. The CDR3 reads CASSRGRENQPQHF. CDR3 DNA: TGTGCCAGCAGCCGGGGCAGGGAGAATCAGCCCCAGCATTTT.

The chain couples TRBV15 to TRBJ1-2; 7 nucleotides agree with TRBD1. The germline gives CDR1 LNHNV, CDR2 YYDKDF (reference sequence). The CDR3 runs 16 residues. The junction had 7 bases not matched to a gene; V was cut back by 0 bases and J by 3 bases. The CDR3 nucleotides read TGTGCCACCAGCAGAGATGGGACAGACGAAGACTATGGCTACACCTTC. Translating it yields CATSRDGTDEDYGYTF.

DNA of the CDR3: TGCGCCAGCAGTGAGCAGGAGAGTCAGCCCCAGCATTTT. Protein sequence: CASSEQESQPQHF. The V and J genes are TRBV10-2 and TRBJ1-5; D call uncertain. The CDR3 contains 13 residues. From germline, CDR1 is WSHSY and CDR2 SAAADI. Trimming took off 2 bases at V and 6 bases at J, with 8 bases between the two ends.

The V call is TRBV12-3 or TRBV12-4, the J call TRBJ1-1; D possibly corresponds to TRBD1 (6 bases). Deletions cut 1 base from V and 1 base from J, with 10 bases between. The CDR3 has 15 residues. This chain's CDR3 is CASSLEGGPNTEAFF. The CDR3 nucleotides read TGTGCCAGCAGTTTAGAAGGGGGACCGAACACTGAAGCTTTCTTT.

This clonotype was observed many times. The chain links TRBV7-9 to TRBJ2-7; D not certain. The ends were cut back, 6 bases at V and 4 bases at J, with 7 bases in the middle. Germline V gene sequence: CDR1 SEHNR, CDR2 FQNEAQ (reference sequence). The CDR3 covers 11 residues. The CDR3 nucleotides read TGTGCCAGCAGAGAAGGGTACGAGCAGTACTTC. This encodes CASREGYEQYF.

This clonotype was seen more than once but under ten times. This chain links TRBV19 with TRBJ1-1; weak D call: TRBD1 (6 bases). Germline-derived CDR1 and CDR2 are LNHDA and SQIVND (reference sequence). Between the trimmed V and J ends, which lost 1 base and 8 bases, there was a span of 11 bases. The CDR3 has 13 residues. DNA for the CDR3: TGTGCCAGTAGTATAGTTTCTACAGGGGAAGCTTTCTTT. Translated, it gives CASSIVSTGEAFF.

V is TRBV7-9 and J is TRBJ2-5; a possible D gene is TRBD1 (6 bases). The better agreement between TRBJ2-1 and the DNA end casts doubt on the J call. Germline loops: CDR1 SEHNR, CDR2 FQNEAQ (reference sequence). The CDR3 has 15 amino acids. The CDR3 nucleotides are TGTGCCAGCAGCCGTCGTACAGGGTCCCAAGAGACCCAGTTCTTC. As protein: CASSRRTGSQETQFF.

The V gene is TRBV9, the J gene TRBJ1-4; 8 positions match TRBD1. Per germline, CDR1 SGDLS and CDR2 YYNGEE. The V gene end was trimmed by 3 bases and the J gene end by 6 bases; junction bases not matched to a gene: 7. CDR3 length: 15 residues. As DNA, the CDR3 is TGTGCCAGCAGCGCTGGACAGGGTCCCTATGAAAAACTGTTTTTT. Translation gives CASSAGQGPYEKLFF.